These T cell receptor beta chains were read from a single sample in a study of STAT3 mutations in large granular lymphocyte leukemia. Sequencing used immunoSEQ multiplex PCR; TCRdb keeps in-frame clones, though not all of them. The sample includes 15,000 to 18,000 clones, roughly 91% of them seen just once. Sample: peripheral blood mononuclear cells. The receptors derive from a woman aged 50 to 60 with T-cell large granular lymphocyte leukemia. Some clones in this sample may be carry-over from other donors' samples. Both conserved end residues are part of each CDR3. The order of the fields is V gene, J gene, D gene, clone size, CDR3 protein, CDR3 DNA. A D gene is named only where the DNA matches it firmly. Clone size is stated in some rows and not others, as once, few, many or a class when expanded.

>TRBV9|TRBJ1-5|NA|NA
CASSGGGGFNQPQHF
TGTGCCAGCAGCGGCGGAGGGGGGTTCAATCAGCCCCAGCATTTT
>TRBV9|TRBJ1-2|NA|NA
CASSASGYGYTF
TGTGCCAGCAGCGCCTCGGGCTATGGCTACACCTTC
>TRBV6-5|TRBJ2-1|NA|NA
CASSYGAYNEQFF
TGTGCCAGCAGTTACGGGGCTTACAATGAGCAGTTCTTC
>TRBV18|TRBJ1-2|NA|NA
CASSPPVSSGYTF
TGTGCCAGCTCACCACCAGTCTCGTCGGGCTACACCTTC
>TRBV14|TRBJ2-5|NA|NA
CASSLRLGLRETQYF
TGTGCCAGCAGCCTACGACTCGGCCTTCGAGAGACCCAGTACTTC
>TRBV18|TRBJ2-7|TRBD2|NA
CASSRTSGRAGEQYF
TGTGCCAGCTCACGGACTAGCGGGAGGGCTGGCGAGCAGTACTTC
>TRBV10-3|TRBJ2-1|TRBD1|NA
CAISELQGSEQFF
TGTGCCATCAGTGAACTACAGGGGAGTGAGCAGTTCTTC
>TRBV18|TRBJ2-3|NA|NA
CASSASRTDTQYF
TGTGCCAGCTCAGCCTCCCGCACAGATACGCAGTATTTT
>TRBV18|TRBJ2-5|NA|NA
CASSPHLQETQYF
TGTGCCAGCTCACCCCACTTACAAGAGACCCAGTACTTC
>TRBV7-2|TRBJ2-1|NA|NA
CASSLAFSLGRDNEQFF
TGTGCCAGCAGCTTAGCGTTTTCACTAGGAAGAGACAATGAGCAGTTCTTC
>TRBV7-9|TRBJ2-1|NA|NA
CASSRAAGRYNEQFF
TGTGCCAGCAGCCGGGCGGCCGGGCGCTACAATGAGCAGTTCTTC
>TRBV7-3|TRBJ2-7|TRBD2|NA
CASSPTSGGPYEQYF
TGTGCCAGCAGTCCGACTAGCGGGGGTCCCTACGAGCAGTACTTC
>TRBV7-2|TRBJ2-3|NA|NA
CASSLSGIEDTQYF
TGTGCCAGCAGCTTGTCCGGGATTGAGGATACGCAGTATTTT
>TRBV7-3|TRBJ2-5|NA|NA
CASSEIGGTQETQYF
TGTGCCAGCAGCGAAATAGGGGGGACCCAAGAGACCCAGTACTTC
>TRBV7-2|TRBJ1-5|TRBD1|NA
CASSPRVSGGSNQPQHF
TGTGCCAGCAGCCCAAGGGTGTCAGGGGGATCCAATCAGCCCCAGCATTTT
>TRBV28|TRBJ2-7|NA|NA
CASSLRGPLSHEQYF
TGTGCCAGCAGTTTAAGGGGTCCCCTATCCCACGAGCAGTACTTC
>TRBV29-1|TRBJ2-3|NA|NA
CSVEGVTDTQYF
TGCAGCGTTGAAGGGGTGACAGATACGCAGTATTTT
>TRBV7-2|TRBJ2-5|TRBD1|NA
CASSYRQGRETQYF
TGTGCCAGCAGCTACCGACAGGGCAGAGAGACCCAGTACTTC
>TRBV9|TRBJ2-3|TRBD2|once
CASSVATLAGGPGDTQYF
TGTGCCAGCAGCGTAGCTACCCTAGCGGGAGGGCCCGGGGATACGCAGTATTTT
>TRBV6-5|TRBJ2-3|TRBD1|NA
CASSGTVTDTQYF
TGTGCCAGCAGTGGGACAGTCACAGATACGCAGTATTTT